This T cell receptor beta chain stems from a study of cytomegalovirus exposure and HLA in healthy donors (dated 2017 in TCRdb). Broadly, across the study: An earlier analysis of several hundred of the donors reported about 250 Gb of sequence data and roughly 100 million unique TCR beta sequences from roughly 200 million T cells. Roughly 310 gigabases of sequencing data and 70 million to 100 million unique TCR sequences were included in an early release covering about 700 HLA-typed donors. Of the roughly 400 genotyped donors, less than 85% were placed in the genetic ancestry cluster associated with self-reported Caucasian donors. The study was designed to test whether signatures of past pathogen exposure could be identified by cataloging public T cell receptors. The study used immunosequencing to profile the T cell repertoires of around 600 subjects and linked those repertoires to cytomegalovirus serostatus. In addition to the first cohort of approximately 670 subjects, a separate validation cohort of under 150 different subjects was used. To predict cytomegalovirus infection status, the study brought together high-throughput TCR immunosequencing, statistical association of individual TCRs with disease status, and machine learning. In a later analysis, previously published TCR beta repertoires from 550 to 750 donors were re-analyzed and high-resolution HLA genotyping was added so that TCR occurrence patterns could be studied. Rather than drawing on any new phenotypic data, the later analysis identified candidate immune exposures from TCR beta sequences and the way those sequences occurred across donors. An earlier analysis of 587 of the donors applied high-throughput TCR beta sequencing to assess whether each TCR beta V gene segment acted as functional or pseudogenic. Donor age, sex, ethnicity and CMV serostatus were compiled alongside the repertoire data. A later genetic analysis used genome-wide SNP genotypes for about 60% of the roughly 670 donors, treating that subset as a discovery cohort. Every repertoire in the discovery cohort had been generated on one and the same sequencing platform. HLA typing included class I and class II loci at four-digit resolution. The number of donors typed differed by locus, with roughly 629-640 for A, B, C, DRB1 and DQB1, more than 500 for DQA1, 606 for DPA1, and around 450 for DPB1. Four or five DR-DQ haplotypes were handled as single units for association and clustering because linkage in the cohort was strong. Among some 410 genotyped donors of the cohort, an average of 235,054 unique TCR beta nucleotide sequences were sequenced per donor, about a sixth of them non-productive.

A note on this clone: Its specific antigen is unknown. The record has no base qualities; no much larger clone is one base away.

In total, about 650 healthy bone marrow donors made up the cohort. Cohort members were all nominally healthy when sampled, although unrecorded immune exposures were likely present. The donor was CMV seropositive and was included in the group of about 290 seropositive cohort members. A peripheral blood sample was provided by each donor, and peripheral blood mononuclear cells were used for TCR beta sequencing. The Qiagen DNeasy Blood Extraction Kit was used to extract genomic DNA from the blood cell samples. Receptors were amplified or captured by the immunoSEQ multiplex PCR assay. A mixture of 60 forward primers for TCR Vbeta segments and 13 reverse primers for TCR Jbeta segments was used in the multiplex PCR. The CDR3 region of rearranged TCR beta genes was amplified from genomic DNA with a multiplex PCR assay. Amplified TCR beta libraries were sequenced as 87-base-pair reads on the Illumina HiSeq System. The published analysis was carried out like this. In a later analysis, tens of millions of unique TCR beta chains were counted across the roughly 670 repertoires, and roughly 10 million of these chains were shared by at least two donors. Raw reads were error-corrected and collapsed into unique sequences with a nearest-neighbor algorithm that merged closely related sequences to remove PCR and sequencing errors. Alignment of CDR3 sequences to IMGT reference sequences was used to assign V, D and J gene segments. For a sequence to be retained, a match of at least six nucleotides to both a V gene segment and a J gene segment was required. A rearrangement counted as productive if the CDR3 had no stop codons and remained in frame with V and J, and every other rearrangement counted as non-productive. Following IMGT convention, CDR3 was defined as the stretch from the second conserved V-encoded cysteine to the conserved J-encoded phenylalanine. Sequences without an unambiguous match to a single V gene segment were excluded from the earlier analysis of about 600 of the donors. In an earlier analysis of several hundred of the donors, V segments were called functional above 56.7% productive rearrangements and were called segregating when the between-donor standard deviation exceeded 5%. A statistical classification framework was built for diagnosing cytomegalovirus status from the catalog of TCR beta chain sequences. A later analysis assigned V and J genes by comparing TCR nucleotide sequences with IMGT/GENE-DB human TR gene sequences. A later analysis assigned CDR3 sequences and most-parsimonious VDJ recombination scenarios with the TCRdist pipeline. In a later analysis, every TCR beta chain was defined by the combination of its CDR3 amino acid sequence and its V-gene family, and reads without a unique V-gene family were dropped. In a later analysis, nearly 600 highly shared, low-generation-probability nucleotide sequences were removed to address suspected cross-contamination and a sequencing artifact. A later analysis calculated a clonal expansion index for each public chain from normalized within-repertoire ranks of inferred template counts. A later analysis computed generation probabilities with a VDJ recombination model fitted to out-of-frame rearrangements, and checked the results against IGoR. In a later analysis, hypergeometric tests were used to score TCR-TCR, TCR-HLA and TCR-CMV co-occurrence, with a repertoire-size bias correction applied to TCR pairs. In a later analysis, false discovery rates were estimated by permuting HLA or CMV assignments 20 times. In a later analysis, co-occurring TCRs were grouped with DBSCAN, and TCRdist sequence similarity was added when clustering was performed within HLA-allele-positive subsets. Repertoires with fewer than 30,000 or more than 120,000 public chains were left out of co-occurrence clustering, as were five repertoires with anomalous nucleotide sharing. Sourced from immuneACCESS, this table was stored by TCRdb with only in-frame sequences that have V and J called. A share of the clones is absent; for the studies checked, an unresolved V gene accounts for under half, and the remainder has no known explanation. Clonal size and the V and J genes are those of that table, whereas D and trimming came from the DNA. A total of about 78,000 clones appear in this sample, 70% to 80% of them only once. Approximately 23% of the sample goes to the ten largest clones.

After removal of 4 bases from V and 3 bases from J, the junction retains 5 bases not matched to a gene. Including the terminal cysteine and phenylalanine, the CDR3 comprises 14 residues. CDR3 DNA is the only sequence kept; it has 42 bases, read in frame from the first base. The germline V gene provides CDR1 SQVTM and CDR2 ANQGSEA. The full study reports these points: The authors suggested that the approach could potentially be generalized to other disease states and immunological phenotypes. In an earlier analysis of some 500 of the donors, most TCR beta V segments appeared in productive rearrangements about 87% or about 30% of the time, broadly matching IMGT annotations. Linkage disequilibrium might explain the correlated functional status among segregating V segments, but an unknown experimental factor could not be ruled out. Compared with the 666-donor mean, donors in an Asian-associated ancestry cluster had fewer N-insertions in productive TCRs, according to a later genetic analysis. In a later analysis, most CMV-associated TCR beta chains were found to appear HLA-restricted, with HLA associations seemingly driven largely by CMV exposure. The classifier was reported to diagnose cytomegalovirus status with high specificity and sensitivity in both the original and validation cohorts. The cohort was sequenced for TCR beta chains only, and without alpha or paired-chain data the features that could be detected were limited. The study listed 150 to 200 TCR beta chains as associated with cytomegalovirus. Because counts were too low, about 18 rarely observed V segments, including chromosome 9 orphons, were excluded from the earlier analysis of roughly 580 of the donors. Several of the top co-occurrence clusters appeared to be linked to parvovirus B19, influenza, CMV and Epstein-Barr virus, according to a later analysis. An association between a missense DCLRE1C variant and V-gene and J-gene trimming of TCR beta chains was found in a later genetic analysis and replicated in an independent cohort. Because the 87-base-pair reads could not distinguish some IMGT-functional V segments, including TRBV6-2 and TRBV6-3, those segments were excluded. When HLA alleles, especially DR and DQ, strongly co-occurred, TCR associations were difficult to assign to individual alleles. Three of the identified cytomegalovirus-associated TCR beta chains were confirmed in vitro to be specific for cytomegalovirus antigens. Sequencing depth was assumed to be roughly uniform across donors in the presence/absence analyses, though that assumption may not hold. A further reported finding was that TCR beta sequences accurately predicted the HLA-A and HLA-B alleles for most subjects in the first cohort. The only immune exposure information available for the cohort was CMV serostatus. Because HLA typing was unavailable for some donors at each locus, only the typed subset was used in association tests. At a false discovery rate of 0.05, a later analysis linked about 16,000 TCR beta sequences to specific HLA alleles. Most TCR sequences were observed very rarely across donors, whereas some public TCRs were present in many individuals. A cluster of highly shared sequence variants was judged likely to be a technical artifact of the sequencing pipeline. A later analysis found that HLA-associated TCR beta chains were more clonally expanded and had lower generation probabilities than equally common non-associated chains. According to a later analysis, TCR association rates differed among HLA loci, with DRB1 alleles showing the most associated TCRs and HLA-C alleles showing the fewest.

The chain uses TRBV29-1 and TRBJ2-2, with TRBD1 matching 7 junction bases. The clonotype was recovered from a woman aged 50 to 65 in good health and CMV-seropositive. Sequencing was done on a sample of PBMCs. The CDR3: CSVGGTDYTGELFF. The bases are TGCAGCGTTGGTGGGACAGACTACACCGGGGAGCTGTTTTTT.